This TCR beta chain was recorded in a study of cytomegalovirus exposure and HLA in healthy donors. After removal of 4 bases from V and 2 bases from J, the junction contained 5 bases not matched to a gene. The CDR3 contains 15 residues. The germline V gene has CDR1 SGHRS and CDR2 YFSETQ. Produced via immunoSEQ multiplex PCR; TCRdb's table is partial and in-frame only. The sample has some 200,000 clones; around 84% are singletons. This receptor was taken from a woman in her twenties or thirties in good health and CMV-seropositive. The chain uses TRBV5-1 and TRBJ2-3; 9 positions match TRBD2. The specimen was PBMCs. The CDR3 region has the DNA TGCGCCAGCAGCACCGGGACTAGCCCCACAGATACGCAGTATTTT. It codes for CASSTGTSPTDTQYF.